The rows below give T cell receptor beta chains drawn from one sample of a study of blood T cell repertoires in COVID-19. Measured with immunoSEQ multiplex PCR; TCRdb has only the in-frame clones, and not every one. This sample has tens of thousands of clones, with 86% found just once. Material: peripheral blood. The source is a woman at least 80 years old with acute or convalescent COVID-19. Each CDR3 is given with its conserved first and last residue. A D gene is named only where the DNA matches it firmly. Rows may omit the clone size; those that give it use once, few, many or a size class.

D: TRBD1; V: TRBV5-1; size: once; J: TRBJ1-1; DNA: TGCGCCAGCAGCTCAGGGGGTGCAGGGTACACTGAAGCTTTCTTT; CDR3: CASSSGGAGYTEAFF
D: NA; V: TRBV6-2/TRBV6-3; size: NA; J: TRBJ1-1; DNA: TGTGCCAGCAGTTACAGTCCCGGGGGGCCCACTGAAGCTTTCTTT; CDR3: CASSYSPGGPTEAFF
D: TRBD2; V: TRBV5-1; size: NA; J: TRBJ2-2; DNA: TGCGCCAGCAGCTTGACGGGACTAGCTGGCACCGGGGAGCTGTTTTTT; CDR3: CASSLTGLAGTGELFF
D: TRBD1; V: TRBV6-6; size: once; J: TRBJ2-7; DNA: TGTGCCAGCAGCCCCGGGGACAGGGGAGGCTACGAGCAGTACTTC; CDR3: CASSPGDRGGYEQYF
D: NA; V: TRBV6-6; size: NA; J: TRBJ1-2; DNA: TGTGCCAGCAGGCTTAGCGGAGACAGCGGTTATGGCTACACCTTC; CDR3: CASRLSGDSGYGYTF
D: TRBD2; V: TRBV28; size: NA; J: TRBJ2-5; DNA: TGTGCCAGCAGTCACGGACTAGCGGGGGGTACCCCTTTGACCCAGTACTTC; CDR3: CASSHGLAGGTPLTQYF
D: TRBD1; V: TRBV5-1; size: NA; J: TRBJ2-1; DNA: TGCGCCAGCAGGAGAGGGACAGAGAAAGACAATGAGCAGTTCTTC; CDR3: CASRRGTEKDNEQFF
D: NA; V: TRBV6-1; size: NA; J: TRBJ1-5; DNA: TGTGCCAGCAGTGAAGCGACAGCCATAGTCAGCAATCAGCCCCAGCATTTT; CDR3: CASSEATAIVSNQPQHF
D: NA; V: TRBV23-1; size: NA; J: TRBJ2-6; DNA: TGCGCCAGCATTGCGGGCCAGAGGAAAGGGGCCAACGTCCTGACTTTC; CDR3: CASIAGQRKGANVLTF
D: NA; V: TRBV27; size: NA; J: TRBJ2-5; DNA: TGTGCCAGCAGCCCGGCCCTGGAGGGGGAGACCCAGTACTTC; CDR3: CASSPALEGETQYF
D: TRBD2; V: TRBV7-2; size: NA; J: TRBJ2-2; DNA: TGTGCCAGCAGCCGCCGGACTAGCGGGGGGGCGAACACCGGGGAGCTGTTTTTT; CDR3: CASSRRTSGGANTGELFF
D: TRBD1; V: TRBV2; size: NA; J: TRBJ1-5; DNA: TGTGCCAGCAGTGCGACAGGGGATCCCAATCAGCCCCAGCATTTT; CDR3: CASSATGDPNQPQHF
D: NA; V: TRBV5-1; size: NA; J: TRBJ1-1; DNA: TGCGCCAGCAGCTTGGGACACACAAACACTGAAGCTTTCTTT; CDR3: CASSLGHTNTEAFF